This T cell receptor beta chain comes out of a study of blood T cell repertoires in COVID-19. Clones were read by immunoSEQ multiplex PCR, and TCRdb kept only the in-frame ones, dropping some. The sample carries 250,000 to 350,000 clones, 75% to 90% recorded once. Seattle patients were enrolled while actively infected and followed longitudinally. The origin of this receptor is a woman aged 50 to 65 with COVID-19, enrolled during active disease. Input material: peripheral blood.

Here the CDR3 DNA reads TGTGCCAGCAGCCCTACCGGGACTAGTCTTTACGATGAGCAGTTCTTC. It yields the protein CASSPTGTSLYDEQFF. The chain is built from TRBV6-4 and TRBJ2-1; 8 positions match TRBD2. With V trimmed by 6 bases and J by 8 bases, 15 bases remained unmatched. Germline CDR1 MRHNA, CDR2 SNTAGT. CDR3 length equals 16 residues.